These 24 T cell receptor beta chains came from one sample sequenced in a study of T cell changes during pregnancy in multiple sclerosis. Sequencing used immunoSEQ multiplex PCR; TCRdb keeps in-frame clones, though not all of them. The sample yields 100,000 to 110,000 clones, about 90% seen once. The material was peripheral blood, obtained after pregnancy. The receptors were sampled from a female donor with multiple sclerosis, enrolled in a pregnancy study.

This chain connects TRBV27 to TRBJ2-3, with a tentative D call TRBD2 (6 bases). This CDR3 region has 14 residues. Germline CDR1 is MNHEY and CDR2 is SMNVEV (reference sequence). V was shortened by 6 bases and J by 5 bases, with 15 bases between the two germline ends. The CDR3 is CASRRATSLDTQYF. CDR3 sequence (DNA): TGTGCCAGCAGGCGTGCGACTAGTTTAGATACGCAGTATTTT.

The chain links TRBV5-5 to TRBJ2-7, with a weak D call TRBD2 (6 bases). Germline V CDR1 and CDR2: SGHKS, YYEKEE (reference sequence). CDR3 length equals 13 residues. The V end lost 2 bases, the J end lost 4 bases, and 10 bases lay between the germline ends. The CDR3 bases are TGTGCCAGCAGCTTTACTAGCAGATACGAGCAGTACTTC. Translated: CASSFTSRYEQYF.

V and J are TRBV28 and TRBJ1-2; TRBD1 matches 7 bases. CDR3 length: 13 residues. Losses at the gene ends were 4 bases for V and 11 bases for J; bases not matched to a gene: 10. Per germline, CDR1 MDHEN and CDR2 SYDVKM. The CDR3 coding sequence is TGTGCCAGCAGTTACCGGGACAGTATAAGTTACACCTTC. Amino acid sequence: CASSYRDSISYTF.

This clone is a singleton in its sample. CDR3 protein: CSVYRPDGQFF. The CDR3 DNA follows: TGCAGTGTATACAGGCCGGACGGGCAGTTCTTC. The rearrangement joins TRBV20-1 to TRBJ2-1; D might be TRBD1 (5 bases). The CDR3 spans 11 residues. Germline CDR1 is DFQATT and CDR2 is SNEGSKA (reference sequence). Trimming removed 7 bases from V and 12 bases from J, with 16 bases in between.

J is TRBJ2-2 and V is TRBV5-1; 10 positions match TRBD1. The V and J ends lost 2 bases and 2 bases, in that order; junction bases with no gene match: 9. The CDR3 has 18 amino acids. Per the germline V gene, CDR1 is SGHRS and CDR2 is YFSETQ. In DNA form, the CDR3 reads TGCGCCAGCAGCTTAAGGACAGGGGGACTCGAAAACACCGGGGAGCTGTTTTTT. Its translation: CASSLRTGGLENTGELFF.

The CDR3 DNA is TGTGCCAGCAGTTACTCGACCACAGGGAATTCACCCCTCCACTTT. It is translated as CASSYSTTGNSPLHF. The rearrangement links TRBV28 to TRBJ1-6, with D maybe TRBD1 (6 bases). V lost 4 bases and J lost 7, with 14 bases in between. Per the germline V gene, CDR1 is MDHEN and CDR2 is SYDVKM. CDR3 length equals 15 residues. Combining the CDR3 with reference TRBV28 and TRBJ1-6 gives the whole variable domain DVKVTQSSRYLVKRTGEKVFLECVQDMDHENMFWYRQDPGLGLRLIYFSYDVKMKEKGDIPEGYSVSREKKERFSLILESASTNQTSMYLCASSYSTTGNSPLHFGNGTRLTVT.

The genes are TRBV7-9 and TRBJ2-7, with 7 positions matching TRBD1. Trimming removed 5 bases from V and 0 bases from J; junction bases left unmatched: 16. CDR1 is SEHNR, CDR2 FQNEAQ, per germline (reference sequence). The CDR3 sequence is 18 residues long. The CDR3 loop is CASSLTRRDSKFSYEQYF. CDR3 DNA sequence: TGTGCCAGCAGCCTAACACGACGGGACAGCAAATTCTCCTACGAGCAGTACTTC. The complete variable domain, with remaining parts taken from reference TRBV7-9 and TRBJ2-7, reads DTGVSQNPRHKITKRGQNVTFRCDPISEHNRLYWYRQTLGQGPEFLTYFQNEAQLEKSRLLSDRFSAERPKGSFSTLEIQRTEQGDSAMYLCASSLTRRDSKFSYEQYFGPGTRLTVT.

V is TRBV5-1 and J is TRBJ2-7; 8 positions match TRBD2. This CDR3 has 14 residues. The V and J ends lost 1 base and 3 bases, in that order; junction bases with no gene match: 3. Looked up from germline, CDR1 is SGHRS and CDR2 is YFSETQ. CDR3 protein: CASSLSAGGYEQYF. The CDR3 bases are TGCGCCAGCAGCTTGTCGGCGGGAGGCTACGAGCAGTACTTC.

The chain employs TRBV7-9 and TRBJ1-2, with a tentative D call TRBD1 (6 bases). The CDR3 loop spans 13 amino acids. Between the trimmed V and J ends, which lost 7 bases and 7 bases, there was a span of 16 bases. The germline gives CDR1 SEHNR, CDR2 FQNEAQ (reference sequence). In DNA, the CDR3 is TGTGCCAGCACAAACCCGGGGGGGCCTGGCTACACCTTC. Translation: CASTNPGGPGYTF. The entire variable domain, with the rest obtained from reference TRBV7-9 and TRBJ1-2, is as follows: DTGVSQNPRHKITKRGQNVTFRCDPISEHNRLYWYRQTLGQGPEFLTYFQNEAQLEKSRLLSDRFSAERPKGSFSTLEIQRTEQGDSAMYLCASTNPGGPGYTFGSGTRLTVV.

V gene TRBV7-2 combines with J gene TRBJ2-7, with 7 bases matching TRBD1. Germline values: CDR1 SGHTA, CDR2 FQGNSA. The CDR3 is 13 amino acids. The V gene end was trimmed by 4 bases and the J gene end by 2 bases; junction bases not matched to a gene: 2. CDR3 sequence reads: CASSYDRAYEQYF. The DNA for the CDR3 is TGTGCCAGCAGCTACGACAGGGCCTACGAGCAGTACTTC.

The CDR3 reads CASSPTGGNYGYTF. DNA of the CDR3: TGTGCCAGCAGCCCCACGGGGGGTAACTATGGCTACACCTTC. The chain is built from TRBV5-6 and TRBJ1-2; possible D gene TRBD1, 5 bases. The V and J ends lost 4 bases and 1 base respectively, with 11 bases between them. Looked up from germline, CDR1 is SGHDT and CDR2 is YYEEEE. The CDR3 runs 14 residues. The full variable domain, rest sourced from reference TRBV5-6 and TRBJ1-2, is DAGVTQSPTHLIKTRGQQVTLRCSPKSGHDTVSWYQQALGQGPQFIFQYYEEEERQRGNFPDRFSGHQFPNYSSELNVNALLLGDSALYLCASSPTGGNYGYTFGSGTRLTVV.

The V gene is TRBV4-3, the J gene TRBJ1-2; 9 bases match TRBD1. The V and J ends lost 2 bases and 8 bases, in that order; junction bases with no gene match: 6. This CDR3 comprises 14 residues. Germline values: CDR1 LGHNA, CDR2 YSLEER. The CDR3 loop reads CASSQTGQGQGYTF. The CDR3 DNA is TGCGCCAGCAGCCAAACGGGACAGGGACAGGGCTACACCTTC.

This clone appeared a single time. The chain carries TRBV5-1 and TRBJ1-1; D is perhaps TRBD1 (6 bases). Trimming cost V 0 bases and J 4 bases, with 10 bases left between them. The CDR3 spans 14 residues. CDR1 is SGHRS, CDR2 YFSETQ, per germline. For the CDR3, the DNA is TGCGCCAGCAGCTTGGAGGGGGGGCTCACTGAAGCTTTCTTT. This sequence encodes CASSLEGGLTEAFF.

The CDR3 bases are TGCGCCAGCAGCTTGGCCCCCCACTACGAGCAGTACTTC. Translated: CASSLAPHYEQYF. This rearrangement joins TRBV5-1 to TRBJ2-7; D ambiguous. Germline CDR1 reads SGHRS; CDR2 reads YFSETQ. Trimming removed 0 bases at V and 3 bases at J, with 7 bases between. This CDR3 contains 13 residues. Based on the CDR3 plus reference TRBV5-1 and TRBJ2-7, the full variable domain is KAGVTQTPRYLIKTRGQQVTLSCSPISGHRSVSWYQQTPGQGLQFLFEYFSETQRNKGNFPGRFSGRQFSNSRSEMNVSTLELGDSALYLCASSLAPHYEQYFGPGTRLTVT.

This chain links TRBV4-1 with TRBJ2-1; tentatively, D is TRBD2 (5 bases). Germline CDR1 MGHRA, CDR2 YSYEKL. V lost 3 bases and J 7 bases, leaving 16 bases between the germline ends. The CDR3 contains 15 residues. The CDR3, as DNA: TGCGCCAGCAGCCATCCTTTCGCTAGAGGGAATGAGCAGTTCTTC. This encodes CASSHPFARGNEQFF.

The chain uses TRBV2 and TRBJ2-2, with D unclear. The CDR3 is 15 residues long. The V gene lost 3 bases and the J gene lost 0 bases, with 8 bases spanning the gap. CDR1 is SNHLY and CDR2 is FYNNEI in the germline V gene. This CDR3 reads CASSDEESNTGELFF. CDR3 in DNA: TGTGCCAGCAGTGATGAGGAATCGAACACCGGGGAGCTGTTTTTT.

J is TRBJ2-3 and V is TRBV6-1, with a possible D match to TRBD2 (5 bases). The CDR3 spans 15 residues. Germline assignment: CDR1 MNHNS and CDR2 SASEGT. The V end lost 0 bases, the J end lost 1 base, and 8 bases lay between the germline ends. This CDR3 reads CASSEARVRTDTQYF. CDR3 nucleotides: TGTGCCAGCAGTGAAGCGCGGGTGCGCACAGATACGCAGTATTTT.

The gene calls are TRBV4-2 and TRBJ1-1; 10 bases fit TRBD1. CDR3 length: 15 residues. CDR1 LGHNA and CDR2 YNFKEQ come from the germline V gene. Unmatched junction bases numbered 4, after V lost 1 base and J lost 5 bases. CDR3 region: CASSQGGTGDTEAFF. The CDR3 bases are TGTGCCAGCAGCCAAGGGGGGACAGGGGATACTGAAGCTTTCTTT.

This rearrangement joins TRBV10-3 to TRBJ2-3, with TRBD2 matching 10 bases. V shed 11 bases and J 4 bases; nucleotides not matched to a gene: 6. The CDR3 is 13 residues long. The germline CDR1 and CDR2 sequences are ENHRY and SYGVKD. The CDR3 reads CASSGGGADTQYF. In DNA, the CDR3 is TGTGCCTCTAGCGGGGGAGGCGCAGATACGCAGTATTTT.

The chain carries TRBV9 and TRBJ2-7; D possibly corresponds to TRBD1 (6 bases). The CDR3 loop spans 15 amino acids. Germline assignment: CDR1 SGDLS and CDR2 YYNGEE. The V end lost 2 bases, the J end lost 3 bases, and 15 bases lay between the germline ends. The CDR3: CASSVGSGTSYEQYF. For the CDR3, the DNA is TGTGCCAGCAGCGTTGGTTCCGGGACAAGCTACGAGCAGTACTTC.

V and J are TRBV9 and TRBJ2-3; 13 bases map to TRBD2. Trimming cost V 0 bases and J 5 bases; bases outside gene matches: 9. Per the germline V gene, CDR1 is SGDLS and CDR2 is YYNGEE. The CDR3 is 18 amino acids. CDR3 nucleotides: TGTGCCAGCAGCGTAGCTCCCACTAGCGGGGGGGCCAGAGATACGCAGTATTTT. This encodes CASSVAPTSGGARDTQYF. The complete variable domain, with remaining parts taken from reference TRBV9 and TRBJ2-3, reads DSGVTQTPKHLITATGQRVTLRCSPRSGDLSVYWYQQSLDQGLQFLIQYYNGEERAKGNILERFSAQQFPDLHSELNLSSLELGDSALYFCASSVAPTSGGARDTQYFGPGTRLTVL.

The chain carries TRBV19 and TRBJ2-1; 7 bases agree with TRBD2. V was pared by 6 bases and J by 0 bases, with 5 bases of the junction left unmatched. The CDR3 contains 15 residues. Germline lookup yields CDR1 LNHDA and CDR2 SQIVND (reference sequence). The CDR3, as DNA: TGTGCCAGTAGGGGGGGAGGGAGCTCCTACAATGAGCAGTTCTTC. Its translation is CASRGGGSSYNEQFF.

V and J are TRBV6-5 and TRBJ1-2, with D perhaps TRBD1 (5 bases). This CDR3 has 15 residues. Germline CDR1 and CDR2: MNHEY and SVGAGI. Trimming cost V 0 bases and J 3 bases, with 11 bases left between them. CDR3: CASSYSRGDDYGYTF. For the CDR3, the DNA is TGTGCCAGCAGTTACTCTCGGGGGGACGACTATGGCTACACCTTC.

The genes are TRBV7-8 and TRBJ1-4; maybe TRBD1 (6 bases). V lost 5 bases and J lost 7, with 35 bases in between. Germline CDR1 is SGHVS and CDR2 is FQNEAQ. The CDR3 runs 21 residues. Here the CDR3 reads CASSLRYIDRQGTNQGEKLFF. For the CDR3, the DNA is TGTGCCAGCAGCCTCCGCTACATTGATCGTCAGGGGACCAACCAAGGTGAAAAACTGTTTTTT.